This TCR beta chain was obtained from a study of cytomegalovirus exposure and HLA in healthy donors. Study outcomes and limitations: Per published reports, the classifier diagnosed cytomegalovirus status with high specificity and sensitivity.

Healthy people donating bone marrow made up the donors. This PCR relied on a set of 60 Vbeta primers and 13 Jbeta primers. In the original processing: A later analysis counted around 80 million unique TCR beta chains, some 11 million shared. The repertoire was sequenced with immunoSEQ multiplex PCR; TCRdb's copy has only in-frame clones and lacks some. For V, J and clone size, that table is used; D and trimming come from the DNA. The repertoire has about 42,000 clones, roughly half of them found once; the top ten carry roughly 12%. A remark on this clone: The antigen is not known.

The sequenced sample was PBMCs. This receptor was identified in a human donor in good health.

CDR3 coding DNA: TGTGCCAGCAGCTTGGCCACAGGGTACACTGAAGCTTTCTTT. This gives the protein CASSLATGYTEAFF. The chain couples TRBV5-4 to TRBJ1-1; maybe TRBD1 (6 bases). This CDR3 spans 14 amino acids. The V gene lost 0 bases and the J gene lost 3 bases, with 9 bases spanning the gap. In germline, CDR1 is SGHNT, CDR2 YYREEE (reference sequence).